This TCR beta chain is from a study of immune heterogeneity within non-small cell lung tumors. Across the study: With respect to histology, the tumors encompassed a few squamous cell carcinomas, 9 to 11 non-squamous carcinomas and 1 not otherwise specified. Study outcomes and limitations: Within each patient, tumor sites shared identical dominant CDR3 beta clonotypes and also held site-unique high-frequency clones.

Bulk tumor genomic DNA was the template, and each sample received 600 to 700 ng. Doctors removed several biopsies from each primary tumor during surgery, keeping them far apart. Enrolled patients presented with newly diagnosed, previously untreated non-small cell lung cancer and underwent curative surgery. By share of the sample, this clonotype is medium-sized. Its antigen is unknown. It was a multiplex PCR that amplified TCR beta CDR3, with 32 V and 13 J primers. MiXCR, run by TCRdb on the multiplex PCR reads, gives a single entry per CDR3 protein. The sample has 5,000 to 6,500 distinct CDR3 sequences, roughly a fifth seen once. This CDR3 has 13 amino acids. Per germline, CDR1 LNHDA and CDR2 SQIVND (reference sequence). V was clipped by 3 bases and J by 6 bases, with 12 bases between them.

This chain links TRBV19 with TRBJ2-7; D tentatively fits TRBD1 or TRBD2 (5 bases each). This TCR was sampled from a man aged 55 to 70 with non-small cell lung cancer. Sequencing was done on a sample of lung tumor tissue. In DNA form, the CDR3 reads TGTGCCAGTAGTATTGGCTCGGGGACCGAGCAGTACTTC. Translating it yields CASSIGSGTEQYF.